The sequence of this T cell receptor beta chain was determined in a study of T cell clones after liver transplantation (dated by TCRdb to between 2018 and 2021). Describing the broader study: Samples were obtained from ITN030ST, a randomized trial in which withdrawal of immunosuppression was attempted within 2 years of liver transplantation. Donor-reactive T cell clones were identified using TCRbeta sequencing after a pre-transplant mixed lymphocyte reaction and were then followed in post-transplant blood. As an antigen-independent comparator for donor-reactive sequences, third party-reactive TCRbeta sequences were also identified from pre-transplant MLRs. Of the eight recipients, a few were HCV-positive, while the remaining recipients had been transplanted for non-autoimmune, non-viral indications. The subjects received no induction therapy and were kept on standard immunosuppression until randomization at 12-24 months post-transplant. Tolerance meant complete immunosuppression withdrawal for at least one year without liver enzymes rising beyond twice the upper limit of normal. Blood samples were collected pre-transplant, then pre-randomization ahead of withdrawal, and finally post-randomization once withdrawal had either been completed or failed. A cohort of 8 liver transplant recipients was studied, of whom 3 were classified as tolerant and 5 as non-tolerant. General study outcomes and caveats: Once repertoire turnover was taken into account, donor-reactive detection showed a significant reduction for CD4 in 7 of 8 subjects and for CD8 in 8 of 8. Low numbers of available donor cells limited the measurable donor-reactive repertoire in two subjects. A significant post-transplant decrease in circulating donor-reactive CD4 TCRbeta sequences was observed in 5 of 8 subjects, irrespective of tolerance or HCV status. Since no allograft tissue specimens were available, donor-reactive T cells may have migrated into the graft instead of being deleted. Because of small, heterogeneous patient numbers and non-standardized post-transplant time points, the conclusions were only preliminary. A greater decline was seen for donor-reactive sequences than for third party-reactive sequences, suggesting partial antigen-specific deletion unrelated to withdrawal success.

Thawed unstimulated PBMCs were stained for CD3, CD4 and CD8 and FACS-sorted into CD3+CD4+ and CD3+CD8+ populations. Randomization to immunosuppression withdrawal applied to every one of the 8 studied subjects. The Qiagen DNeasy Blood and Tissue Kit was used for isolation of genomic DNA. V ends up 0 bases short and J 3 bases short, with an unmatched junction base count of 6. The CDR3 sequence holds 19 residues, the cysteine and phenylalanine included. Here the CDR3 DNA is all that survives: 57 bases in frame from base 1. The germline V gene supplies CDR1 LGHNA and CDR2 YNFKEQ. Concerning this clone itself: Its cognate antigen has yet to be identified. Base qualities are not provided; no much larger clone lies one nucleotide away.

Using immunoSEQ, frozen genomic DNA was subjected to high-throughput TCRbeta CDR3 sequencing, a process that included PCR amplification, mapping, bias correction and internal controls. In the authors' own workflow: Productive rearrangements were kept, and unique TCRbeta sequences were defined by CDR3 nucleotide sequence plus V and J gene. For classification of a sequence as donor-reactive, at least 5-fold expansion in CFSE-low cells relative to unstimulated pre-transplant cells and a frequency of at least 0.01% were required. To ensure at least 90% detection power, minimum frequency thresholds were set for each subject based on that subject's lowest-template unstimulated sample. Jensen-Shannon divergence between the top 1000 TCRbeta sequences after and before transplant was used to measure repertoire turnover. Two-sided Fisher's exact tests were used to test for changes in the detection of donor-reactive sequences. What TCRdb holds here is the immuneACCESS table cut down to in-frame rearrangements. Part of the clones is not present; checked against another copy, under half of the missing clones reflect an unresolved V gene, and the others are unexplained. V and J calls and clone size are as listed in that table; D and trimming were resolved from the DNA. Present in this sample are more than 10,000 clones, roughly four fifths of which were seen just once. The top ten clones comprise 30% to 40% of the sample.

The chain is encoded by TRBV4-2 joined to TRBJ2-3; 16 junctional bases match TRBD2. Sequenced here: CD8+ T cells from blood, sampled at the 22-month timepoint. The sequence was obtained from a human patient who received a liver transplant. After a transplant, some of the T cells may come from the graft donor. The DNA is TGTGCCAGCAGCCAAGAGGGGACTAGCGGGAGGGCCAGGACAGATACGCAGTATTTT. This gives the protein CASSQEGTSGRARTDTQYF.